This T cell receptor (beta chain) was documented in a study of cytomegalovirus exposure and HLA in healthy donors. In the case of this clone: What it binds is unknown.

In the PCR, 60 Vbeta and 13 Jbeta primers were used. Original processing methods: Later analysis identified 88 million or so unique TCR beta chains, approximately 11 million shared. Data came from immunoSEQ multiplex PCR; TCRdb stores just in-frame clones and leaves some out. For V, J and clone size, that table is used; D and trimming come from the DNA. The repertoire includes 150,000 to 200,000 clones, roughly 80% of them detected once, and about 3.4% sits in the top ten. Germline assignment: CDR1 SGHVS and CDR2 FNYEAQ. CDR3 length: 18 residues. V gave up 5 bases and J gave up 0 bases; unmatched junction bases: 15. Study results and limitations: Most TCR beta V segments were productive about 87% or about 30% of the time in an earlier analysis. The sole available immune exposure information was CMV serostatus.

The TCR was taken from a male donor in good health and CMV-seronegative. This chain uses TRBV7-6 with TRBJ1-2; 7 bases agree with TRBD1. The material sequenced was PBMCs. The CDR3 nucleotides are TGTGCCAGCAGCCGAGGGGGCAGGCGACAGACCCCTAACTATGGCTACACCTTC. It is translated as CASSRGGRRQTPNYGYTF.